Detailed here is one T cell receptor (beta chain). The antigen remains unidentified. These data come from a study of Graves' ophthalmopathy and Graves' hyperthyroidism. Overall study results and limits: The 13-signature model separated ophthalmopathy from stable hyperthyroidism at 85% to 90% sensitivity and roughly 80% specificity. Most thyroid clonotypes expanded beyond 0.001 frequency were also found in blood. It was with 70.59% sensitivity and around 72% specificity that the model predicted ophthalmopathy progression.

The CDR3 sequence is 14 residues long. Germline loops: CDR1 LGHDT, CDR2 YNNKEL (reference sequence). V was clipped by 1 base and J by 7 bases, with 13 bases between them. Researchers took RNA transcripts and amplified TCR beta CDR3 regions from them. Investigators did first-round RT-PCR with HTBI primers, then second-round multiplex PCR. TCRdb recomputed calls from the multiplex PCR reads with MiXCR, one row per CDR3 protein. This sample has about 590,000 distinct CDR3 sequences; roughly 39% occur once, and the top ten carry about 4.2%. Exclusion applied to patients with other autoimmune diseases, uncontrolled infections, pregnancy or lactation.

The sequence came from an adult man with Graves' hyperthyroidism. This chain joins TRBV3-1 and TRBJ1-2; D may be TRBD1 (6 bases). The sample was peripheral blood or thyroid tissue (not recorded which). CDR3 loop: CASSQVAQGSGYTF. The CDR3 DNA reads TGTGCCAGCAGCCAAGTTGCACAGGGAAGTGGCTACACCTTC.